This record looks at one T cell receptor (beta chain) sequence and its context. Its binding antigen is unknown. No much larger clone is present one base from it, and per-base qualities are unavailable. The sample belongs to a study of Ad26.COV2.S vaccination and SARS-CoV-2 variants (dated by TCRdb to the early 2020s). With respect to the entire study: Donors in the vaccine arm were drawn from COV1001, a multicentre, randomized, double-blind, placebo-controlled phase I-IIa trial testing Ad26.COV2.S in healthy adults. Dosing of Ad26.COV2.S was intramuscular, at either 5x10^10 or 1x10^11 viral particles, delivered as one shot or as two shots spaced 56 days apart. TCRbeta repertoire sequencing served as the tool for gauging how specific and how broad the SARS-CoV-2-reactive T cell receptors were following Ad26.COV2.S vaccination. A total of 32 samples were included in the TCR-sequenced set, comprising roughly 20 Ad26.COV2.S vaccine recipients, 5 placebo recipients and 8 SARS-CoV-2 convalescent individuals. Trial participants were randomized into five groups of five, in which low-dose or high-dose Ad26.COV2.S was given once or twice, or placebo was given on both occasions. Blinding of investigators to trial group allocation was maintained during experiments and outcome assessment. The study at large found these results: Non-spike TCR breadth was comparable between vaccine and placebo recipients, consistent with the vaccine containing only spike. It was noted by the authors that total T cell responses may have been underestimated by the TCR breadth and depth analyses. The study was not powered for comparison of responses between vaccine doses or regimens. After vaccination, spike-specific CD8+ and CD4+ T cell responses were reported to show substantial breadth. Spike-specific TCR breadth was higher in Ad26.COV2.S recipients than in placebo recipients (P = 0.0014).

The immunoSEQ Assay was the method used to sequence TCRbeta CDR3 regions. After extraction, genomic DNA underwent amplification by bias-controlled multiplex PCR, followed by high-throughput sequencing. For the original study's pipeline: To quantify the absolute abundance of each unique TCRbeta CDR3 region, sequences were collapsed and filtered. T cell fraction was estimated by normalizing TCRbeta template counts to usable DNA, which was measured by amplifying reference genes present in all nucleated cells. Repertoire TCRs were annotated as SARS-CoV-2-specific when V gene, CDR3 amino acid sequence and J gene were exactly matched to a known reactive TCR set. The reference SARS-CoV-2 TCR set was obtained from MIRA and was filtered for enrichment in COVID-19-positive ImmuneCODE repertoires, whereby public or cross-reactive TCRs were removed. Using the MIRA antigens, annotated TCRs were further analysed by specific ORF or by position within an ORF. Breadth was defined as the number of annotated unique rearrangements divided by the total number of unique productive rearrangements, and depth was defined as the summed frequency of the annotated unique rearrangements. TCR breadth was compared between groups using two-sided Wilcoxon rank-sum tests. TCRdb retrieved this table from immuneACCESS and kept in-frame rearrangements only. Not all clones are present; in checked studies, unresolved V genes account for under half, and no reason is known for the remainder. V, J and clone size are those of that table, while D and trimming were read from the DNA. This sample holds some 500,000 clones; 75% to 90% were observed only once. The ten top clones hold around 2.5% of the sample.

The meaning of the sample's treatment or condition label: 19 received Ad26.COV2.S at low or high dose, single or two shots; about five received placebo; per-sample allocation not given. Repertoires of vaccine and placebo recipients were sequenced from samples collected on day 63 after the first injection. Between 29 July and 7 August 2020, Cohort 1b enrolled 25 adults aged 18-55 years at one site in Boston, USA. Ad26.COV2.S was a replication-incompetent adenovirus type 26 vector expressing a prefusion-stabilized SARS-CoV-2 spike protein from the original Wuhan strain. The sample here was peripheral blood, taken in a trial of Ad26.COV2.S vaccine versus placebo. The source is a person aged 18-65 years who received the Ad26.COV2.S COVID-19 vaccine or a placebo.

In nucleotides, the sequence is TGTGCCAGCAGCGGGACAGGGGGCCGGAAAAAACTGTTTTTT. Its protein reads: CASSGTGGRKKLFF. This sequence uses TRBV9 and TRBJ1-4, with 11 bases matching TRBD1. The CDR3 holds 14 amino acids from the cysteine to the phenylalanine. The CDR3 DNA has 42 bases and is translated from base 1. V is cut back by 3 bases and J by 9 bases, with 4 bases in the junction unmatched. Reading the germline V gene gives CDR1 SGDLS and CDR2 YYNGEE.